Described below is a single T cell receptor (beta chain) sequence and its context. What it binds is unknown. Trimming removed 6 bases from V and 8 bases from J, with 17 bases in between. CDR3 length equals 14 residues. Germline V gives CDR1 MNHEY, CDR2 SVGAGI. This entry comes from a study of beta chain features in type 1 diabetes. Donors underwent one heparinised blood draw, 100 to 150 mL on average. Sequencing targeted expressed TCRB transcripts, as all isolated RNA had been reverse transcribed. Measured with immunoSEQ multiplex PCR; TCRdb has only the in-frame clones, and not every one. The table records some 160,000 clones, approximately 9.1% of them present only once. Study-level findings and limits: Type 1 diabetes patients had moderately but significantly shorter TCRB CDR3s in all four CD4+ subsets. Diminished insertions and augmented deletions at VDJ junctions characterized type 1 diabetes patients.

The chain employs TRBV6-5 and TRBJ2-1, with a tentative D call TRBD1 (6 bases). The TCR sequence derives from a woman in her thirties with type 1 diabetes. The material sequenced was central memory CD4+ T cells from blood. The CDR3 protein is CASSRRLGADEQFF. The CDR3 region has the DNA TGTGCCAGCAGCCGACGGTTGGGGGCGGATGAGCAGTTCTTC.